Shown below are 9 T cell receptor beta chains from a single sample sequenced in a study of shared clonotypes between healthy human individuals (dated by TCRdb to the early 2020s). Receptor libraries were prepared by the immunoSEQ multiplex PCR assay. TCRdb took over this immuneACCESS table, retaining in-frame rearrangements with V and J assigned. Such tables are incomplete; in checked studies, under half of the missing clones stem from an unresolved V gene, and the remainder is unexplained. The sample profile shows about 2.4 million clones; roughly 93% of them were found once. Approximately 0.37% of the sample comes from the top ten. Sample: naive CD4+ T cells from PBMCs. The cell subset or site tag for this specimen amounts to: CD45RA+ positively selected. The receptors come from a man aged 18 to 29 in good health. Some clones in this sample may be carry-over from other donors' samples.

The chain combines TRBV6-5 with TRBJ2-2; D possibly corresponds to TRBD2 (6 bases). This CDR3 comprises 14 residues. Trimming took off 11 bases at V and 2 bases at J, with 15 bases between the two ends. CDR1 and CDR2 from the germline V gene are MNHEY and SVGAGI. The CDR3 reads CAAILEGNTGELFF. Written as DNA, the CDR3 is TGTGCCGCAATCTTGGAGGGAAACACCGGGGAGCTGTTTTTT.

Here the CDR3 reads CASSIDGTLSTDTQYF. CDR3 DNA sequence: TGTGCCAGTAGTATAGATGGGACCTTGAGCACAGATACGCAGTATTTT. The chain couples TRBV19 to TRBJ2-3; D might be TRBD1 or TRBD2, each matching 5 bases. Trimming took off 0 bases at V and 0 bases at J, with 10 bases between the two ends. This CDR3 comprises 16 residues. Germline CDR1 LNHDA, CDR2 SQIVND (reference sequence).

This clone was counted between two and nine times. The same CDR3 is also encoded by other DNA sequences in this sample. CDR3 region: CASSSGGNYGYTF. In nucleotides, the CDR3 is TGTGCCAGCAGTTCGGGGGGGAACTATGGCTACACCTTC. The chain joins TRBV28 to TRBJ1-2, with a tentative D call TRBD1 (5 bases). The CDR3 is made up of 13 amino acids. The ends were cut back, 4 bases at V and 2 bases at J, with 8 bases in the middle. Germline V CDR1 and CDR2: MDHEN, SYDVKM.

A remark on this clone: This specimen includes other DNA sequences encoding the same CDR3. The chain links TRBV7-9 to TRBJ1-1; 7 positions match TRBD1. The CDR3 sequence is 13 residues long. V trimming: 8 bases; J trimming: 4 bases; junction bases outside the gene matches: 7. Germline assignment: CDR1 SEHNR and CDR2 FQNEAQ (reference sequence). CDR3 DNA sequence: TGTGCCAGCGGGAGACAGGGCGGCACTGAAGCTTTCTTT. Translated, it gives CASGRQGGTEAFF. Full variable domain (missing parts from reference TRBV7-9 and TRBJ1-1): DTGVSQNPRHKITKRGQNVTFRCDPISEHNRLYWYRQTLGQGPEFLTYFQNEAQLEKSRLLSDRFSAERPKGSFSTLEIQRTEQGDSAMYLCASGRQGGTEAFFGQGTRLTVV.

J is TRBJ1-3 and V is TRBV28; D is perhaps TRBD1 (5 bases). CDR3 size: 16 residues. CDR1 is MDHEN, CDR2 SYDVKM, per germline. V gave up 5 bases and J gave up 1 base, with 15 bases separating them. The CDR3 region is CASSMGGATSGNTIYF. The DNA for the CDR3 is TGTGCCAGCAGTATGGGAGGGGCCACTTCTGGAAACACCATATATTTT.

The J gene is TRBJ2-6, the V gene TRBV25-1; 8 positions agree with TRBD1. Germline CDR1 reads MGHDK; CDR2 reads SYGVNS. The V gene end was trimmed by 7 bases and the J gene end by 0 bases; junction bases not matched to a gene: 8. The CDR3 runs 17 residues. The CDR3 DNA reads TGTGCCAGCATGGCCGGGACAGGCGTCTCTGGGGCCAACGTCCTGACTTTC. Translation: CASMAGTGVSGANVLTF.

The chain couples TRBV7-9 to TRBJ1-5; D remains ambiguous. The V gene's germline CDR1 is SEHNR and CDR2 FQNEAQ (reference sequence). The CDR3 runs 15 residues. V lost 1 base to trimming and J lost 7 bases, with 14 bases between them. CDR3 sequence reads: CASSLGVGWGQPQHF. CDR3 DNA sequence: TGTGCCAGCAGCTTAGGAGTGGGTTGGGGACAGCCCCAGCATTTT.

V gene TRBV5-1 combines with J gene TRBJ1-1, with a weak D call TRBD1 (6 bases). The CDR3 totals 15 residues. With 4 bases removed from V and 1 base from J, the gap between germline ends came to 14 bases. Germline values: CDR1 SGHRS, CDR2 YFSETQ. The CDR3 spells CASSPPGHPNTEAFF. DNA for the CDR3: TGCGCCAGCAGCCCGCCGGGACACCCGAACACTGAAGCTTTCTTT.

With respect to this clone: This sample includes further DNA sequences coding for the same CDR3. The V and J genes are TRBV5-1 and TRBJ2-1; D gene uncertain. The V gene's germline CDR1 is SGHRS and CDR2 YFSETQ. V lost 0 bases, J lost 0 bases, and 7 bases lay in between. This CDR3 has 15 residues. The CDR3 region has the DNA TGCGCCAGCAGCTTGGGCGGAAACTCCTACAATGAGCAGTTCTTC. It yields the protein CASSLGGNSYNEQFF.